A single sample is the source of the 30 T cell receptor beta chains below, sequenced in a study of T cells expressing NK-cell markers. TCRdb re-called the 5' RACE reads and catalogs CDR3 proteins one per entry, DNA excluded. The repertoire shows about half a million distinct CDR3 sequences; the top ten hold more than 1.4%. The sample comprised blood T cells: a sorted CD56 or NKG2C T cell subset, CD4+ or CD8+ T cells, or bulk PBMC T cells (not recorded which). These receptors came from a woman aged 45 to 65 in good health.

The chain employs TRBV24-1 and TRBJ2-2; the D gene TCRdb calls, TRBD1, cannot be checked with no DNA. Germline V gene sequence: CDR1 KGHDR, CDR2 SFDVKD. CDR3 length equals 14 residues. CDR3 residues: CATRPDSPTGELFF.

This chain links TRBV27 with TRBJ2-5; the TCRdb call, TRBD2, lacks DNA for checking. Germline V CDR1 and CDR2: MNHEY, SMNVEV (reference sequence). The CDR3 runs to 15 residues. The CDR3 loop is CASSPRGRILETQYF.

The J gene is TRBJ2-3, the V gene TRBV4-1; TCRdb reports TRBD2, a call that lacks DNA to check it against. The CDR3 has 16 amino acids. Germline-derived CDR1 and CDR2 are MGHRA and YSYEKL. The CDR3 loop is CASSQEEGLAGDTQYF.

The rearrangement joins TRBV12-3 or TRBV12-4 to TRBJ1-1; the D call of TRBD1 rests on TCRdb alone, since no DNA is present to check it. The CDR3 totals 12 residues. CDR3 amino acids: CASNLQGAVTFF.

The chain employs TRBV11-3 and TRBJ2-5; the TCRdb call, TRBD1, lacks DNA for checking. Germline V CDR1 and CDR2: SGHNT, YENEEA. The length of the CDR3 is 15 residues. The CDR3 spells CASSLKADTQETQYF.

This chain connects TRBV20-1 to TRBJ2-1; the D call of TRBD2 rests on TCRdb alone, since no DNA is present to check it. CDR3 length: 15 residues. Germline CDR1 and CDR2: DFQATT and SNEGSKA (reference sequence). CDR3 residues: CSASPSSGTYNEQFF.

The chain links TRBV20-1 to TRBJ2-5; there is no DNA to check the TCRdb D call of TRBD1. The CDR3 runs to 11 residues. Germline V CDR1 and CDR2: DFQATT, SNEGSKA (reference sequence). The CDR3 sequence is CSAPLGETQYF.

The chain couples TRBV12-3 or TRBV12-4 to TRBJ1-5; TCRdb outputs TRBD1, but without DNA this stays unchecked. This CDR3 has 17 residues. The CDR3 protein is CASSLARNRGFNQPQHF.

CDR3 protein: CASSNRTGIRTGELFF. The V and J genes are TRBV7-2 and TRBJ2-2; checking the TCRdb D call of TRBD1 is not possible without DNA. The CDR3 sequence is 16 residues long. The V gene's germline CDR1 is SGHTA and CDR2 FQGNSA.

The V call is TRBV5-1, the J call TRBJ1-3; TCRdb reports TRBD1, a call that lacks DNA to check it against. CDR1 is SGHRS and CDR2 is YFSETQ in the germline V gene. The CDR3 runs to 14 residues. The CDR3 sequence is CASSYQGPGNTIYF.

The chain recombines TRBV5-1 with TRBJ2-7; the TCRdb call, TRBD2, lacks DNA for checking. Germline V CDR1 and CDR2: SGHRS, YFSETQ. This CDR3 is 16 amino acids long. This CDR3 is CASSLQTSAGTYEQYF.

The chain combines TRBV5-1 with TRBJ2-3; TCRdb gives TRBD2 as the D gene, but with no DNA this cannot be confirmed. The CDR3 runs 14 residues. The germline gives CDR1 SGHRS, CDR2 YFSETQ. The CDR3: CASMGGRSTDTQYF.

The chain links TRBV21-1 to TRBJ2-2; TCRdb outputs TRBD2, but without DNA this stays unchecked. TRBV21-1 is assigned pseudogene status. This CDR3 is 15 amino acids long. The CDR3: CASSKDYANTGELFF.

The rearrangement joins TRBV5-5 to TRBJ2-1; TCRdb's D call of TRBD2 is untestable without DNA. This CDR3 has 17 residues. CDR1 and CDR2 from the germline V gene are SGHKS and YYEKEE (reference sequence). The CDR3 loop is CATIGTSGGGSYNEQFF.

J is TRBJ1-2 and V is TRBV9. CDR1 is SGDLS, CDR2 YYNGEE, per germline. The length of the CDR3 is 15 residues. The CDR3 is CASSVMGMANYGYTF.

V and J are TRBV7-3 and TRBJ2-7; TCRdb proposes TRBD1, but this gene call is untestable without DNA. CDR3 length: 14 amino acids. Germline V gene sequence: CDR1 SGHTA, CDR2 FQGTGA. CDR3 loop: CASSLGQGHTEQYF.

This chain connects TRBV24-1 to TRBJ2-5. CDR3 length: 12 amino acids. CDR1 is KGHDR, CDR2 SFDVKD, per germline. CDR3: CATSDSLLPRYF.

The chain couples TRBV3-1 to TRBJ2-1; the D call of TRBD2 rests on TCRdb alone, since no DNA is present to check it. Germline values: CDR1 LGHDT, CDR2 YNNKEL (reference sequence). This CDR3 has 17 amino acids. This CDR3 is CASSQDPTSGSYNEQFF.

The V and J genes are TRBV6-5 and TRBJ1-1. The CDR3 totals 16 residues. The germline CDR1 and CDR2 sequences are MNHEY and SVGAGI. The CDR3: CASSYLGVPLFTEAFF.

The chain carries TRBV20-1 and TRBJ2-1; TCRdb lists TRBD2, though no DNA is available to test this call. Germline CDR1 reads DFQATT; CDR2 reads SNEGSKA (reference sequence). The CDR3 is 14 amino acids. The CDR3 sequence is CSAGPPGGYNEQFF.

The chain is built from TRBV4-1 and TRBJ1-6. Per germline, CDR1 MGHRA and CDR2 YSYEKL. This CDR3 is built from 16 residues. This CDR3 is CASRHVRGALHSPLHF.

The chain couples TRBV12-3 or TRBV12-4 to TRBJ2-7; TCRdb lists TRBD1, though no DNA is available to test this call. The CDR3 consists of 14 residues. The CDR3 sequence: CASSPGRGAYEQYF.

The chain uses TRBV6-1 and TRBJ2-5; TCRdb's D gene call, TRBD2, goes unchecked for lack of DNA. The CDR3 loop spans 16 amino acids. Germline-derived CDR1 and CDR2 are MNHNS and SASEGT. CDR3: CASSVGTSGIGETQYF.

The rearrangement links TRBV10-3 to TRBJ1-5; as DNA is missing, the TRBD1 call by TCRdb cannot be tested. CDR3 length: 14 residues. Germline CDR1 and CDR2: ENHRY and SYGVKD. The CDR3 reads CAIRGQGSNQPQHF.

The rearrangement links TRBV5-6 to TRBJ1-6; as DNA is missing, the TRBD1 call by TCRdb cannot be tested. Germline assignment: CDR1 SGHDT and CDR2 YYEEEE. This CDR3 is built from 15 residues. The CDR3 loop reads CASSLDVTGTAPLHF.

This rearrangement joins TRBV4-1 to TRBJ2-5; checking the TCRdb D call of TRBD2 is not possible without DNA. Germline CDR1 is MGHRA and CDR2 is YSYEKL. This CDR3 contains 17 residues. The CDR3 protein is CASSQEVATSGRETQYF.

The gene calls are TRBV6-5 and TRBJ2-4; with no DNA, the TCRdb D assignment of TRBD1 cannot be verified. The CDR3 runs 19 residues. Germline values: CDR1 MNHEY, CDR2 SVGAGI. CDR3: CASSTGQGGTKLAKNIQYF.

The chain combines TRBV9 with TRBJ2-1; TCRdb picks TRBD2, but there is no DNA to check that call. Germline-derived CDR1 and CDR2 are SGDLS and YYNGEE. The CDR3 has 15 amino acids. The CDR3 loop reads CASSGSGRVYNEQFF.

The CDR3 loop is CASSLGGSGGEKLFF. This chain connects TRBV11-2 to TRBJ1-4; checking the TCRdb D call of TRBD1 is not possible without DNA. From germline, CDR1 is SGHAT and CDR2 FQNNGV. The CDR3 sequence is 15 residues long.

The J gene is TRBJ2-3, the V gene TRBV7-8; TCRdb gives TRBD2 as the D gene, but with no DNA this cannot be confirmed. CDR1 SGHVS and CDR2 FQNEAQ come from the germline V gene. CDR3 length: 19 amino acids. CDR3: CASSLLPSSGGRATDTQYF.